This T cell receptor beta chain came from a study of PD-1 blockade in classical Hodgkin lymphoma. Specified time point: newly diagnosed, previously untreated cHL patient sample. Repertoires were generated with immunoSEQ multiplex PCR, while TCRdb's copy carries only in-frame clones and drops some. The table records 70,000 or so clones, roughly 92% of them present only once. With 4 bases removed from V and 4 bases from J, the gap between germline ends came to 8 bases. This CDR3 region has 12 residues. The germline CDR1 and CDR2 sequences are SGHKS and YYEKEE (reference sequence). The TCR was taken from a human donor with classical Hodgkin lymphoma. The sequenced sample was peripheral blood mononuclear cells (PBMCs). This rearrangement joins TRBV5-5 to TRBJ2-5; the D gene is possibly TRBD1 (5 bases). The CDR3 sequence is CASSPRGETQYF. In DNA, the CDR3 is TGTGCCAGCAGCCCAAGGGGAGAGACCCAGTACTTC.